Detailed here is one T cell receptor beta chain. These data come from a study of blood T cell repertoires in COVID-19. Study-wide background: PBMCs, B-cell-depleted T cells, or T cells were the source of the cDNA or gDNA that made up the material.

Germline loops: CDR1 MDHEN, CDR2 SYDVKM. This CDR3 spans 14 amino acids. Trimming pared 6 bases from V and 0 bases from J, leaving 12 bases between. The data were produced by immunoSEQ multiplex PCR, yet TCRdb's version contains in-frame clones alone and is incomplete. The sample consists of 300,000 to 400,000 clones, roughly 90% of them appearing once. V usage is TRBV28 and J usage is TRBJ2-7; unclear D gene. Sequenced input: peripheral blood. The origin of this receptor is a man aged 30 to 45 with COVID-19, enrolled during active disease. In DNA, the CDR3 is TGTGCCAGCAGACCCCCGACTCCCTCCTACGAGCAGTACTTC. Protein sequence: CASRPPTPSYEQYF. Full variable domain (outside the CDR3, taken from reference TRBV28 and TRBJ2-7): DVKVTQSSRYLVKRTGEKVFLECVQDMDHENMFWYRQDPGLGLRLIYFSYDVKMKEKGDIPEGYSVSREKKERFSLILESASTNQTSMYLCASRPPTPSYEQYFGPGTRLTVT.